This entry lists 26 T cell receptor beta chains sequenced from one sample in a study of T cells after yellow fever vaccination. MiXCR, applied by TCRdb to the 5' RACE reads, yields one record per CDR3 protein. This sample has 360,000 or so distinct CDR3 sequences; around a tenth occur once, and the top ten carry roughly 18%. The sequencing used PBMCs, collected on the day of the first yellow fever vaccination. These receptors were collected from a man between 18 and 35 years old who received the YFV17D yellow fever vaccine.

This clonotype was recorded many times. The V gene is TRBV27, the J gene TRBJ2-1; no clear D. Trimming removed 5 bases from V and 6 bases from J, with 14 bases in between. Germline CDR1 reads MNHEY; CDR2 reads SMNVEV (reference sequence). The CDR3 is 14 amino acids. The CDR3 DNA sequence: TGTGCCAGCAGTCGAGGTAGCACGATCAATGAGCAGTTCTTC. This sequence encodes CASSRGSTINEQFF.

The V gene is TRBV5-1, the J gene TRBJ2-2, with D perhaps being TRBD1 or TRBD2 (5 bases each). V was pared by 4 bases and J by 4 bases, with 14 bases between. The CDR3 runs to 15 residues. In germline, CDR1 is SGHRS, CDR2 YFSETQ. The CDR3 sequence is CASSLGPPATGELFF. As DNA, the CDR3 is TGCGCCAGCAGCCTGGGACCTCCGGCCACCGGGGAGCTGTTTTTT.

There are many counts of this clonotype. J is TRBJ1-5 and V is TRBV11-2; the D gene is possibly TRBD1 (5 bases). The CDR3 sequence is 13 residues long. Trimming stripped 4 bases from V and 4 bases from J, with 8 bases between. Germline values: CDR1 SGHAT, CDR2 FQNNGV. The CDR3 sequence: CASSSRANQPQHF. CDR3 DNA: TGTGCCAGCAGCTCCAGGGCGAATCAGCCCCAGCATTTT.

In its sample, this clonotype was seen a few times. The rearrangement joins TRBV6-1 to TRBJ1-2; maybe TRBD1 (6 bases). The CDR3 contains 15 residues. Trimming left V 5 bases short and J 0 bases short, with 13 bases between. Looked up from germline, CDR1 is MNHNS and CDR2 is SASEGT. The CDR3 loop is CASSLGTYPNYGYTF. CDR3 sequence (DNA): TGTGCCAGCAGTCTAGGGACATATCCTAACTATGGCTACACCTTC.

Notes on this clonotype: The junction departs from the called germline gene at one end, perhaps through a read error. J is TRBJ2-6 and V is TRBV5-1; the match to TRBD1 covers 8 bases. Germline-derived CDR1 and CDR2 are SGHRS and YFSETQ. CDR3 length: 16 amino acids. Here the CDR3 DNA reads TGCGCCAGCAGACCAGGGGGCGCCTCTGGGGCCATCGTCCTGACTTTC. This encodes CASRPGGASGAIVLTF.

The chain couples TRBV5-6 to TRBJ1-3; D perhaps matches TRBD1 (5 bases). There are 15 residues in the CDR3. The ends were cut back, 2 bases at V and 3 bases at J, with 12 bases in the middle. Germline CDR1 reads SGHDT; CDR2 reads YYEEEE. CDR3 in amino acids: CASSFGDRDGNTIYF. The CDR3 DNA reads as TGTGCCAGCAGCTTCGGAGACAGAGATGGAAACACCATATATTTT.

The chain has TRBV7-2 and TRBJ2-1; D is possibly TRBD2 (6 bases). The germline V gene encodes CDR1 SGHTA and CDR2 FQGNSA. Trimming stripped 2 bases from V and 0 bases from J, with 14 bases between. This CDR3 is 17 amino acids long. The DNA for the CDR3 is TGTGCCAGCAGCTTACGGGAAGGGACTCCCTCCTACAATGAGCAGTTCTTC. Amino acids: CASSLREGTPSYNEQFF.

This clonotype was counted ten times or more. The rearrangement uses TRBV7-9 and TRBJ1-1; D not resolved. This CDR3 contains 13 residues. CDR1 is SEHNR and CDR2 is FQNEAQ in the germline V gene (reference sequence). Trimming removed 2 bases at V and 6 bases at J, with 10 bases between. The CDR3 region has the DNA TGTGCCAGCAGCTTAAGGATAGTCCCTGAAGCTTTCTTT. Residues: CASSLRIVPEAFF.

This clonotype was detected ten times or more. CDR3 sequence (DNA): TGTGCCAGCAGCCAACAGGGGGTATCTCGTTACGAGCAGTACTTC. Protein sequence: CASSQQGVSRYEQYF. The chain couples TRBV12-3 or TRBV12-4 to TRBJ2-7; TRBD1 agrees at 8 bases. The CDR3 consists of 15 residues. Trimming at V came to 6 bases and at J to 4 bases, leaving 11 bases not matched to a gene.

This clonotype was picked up many times. The chain employs TRBV11-2 and TRBJ2-2; a weak D match, TRBD2 (5 bases). The CDR3 is 13 amino acids. Germline V gene lookup returns CDR1 SGHAT and CDR2 FQNNGV. Deletions cut 6 bases from V and 2 bases from J, with 7 bases between. CDR3 sequence (DNA): TGTGCCAGCAGGGACTCAAACACCGGGGAGCTGTTTTTT. It translates to CASRDSNTGELFF.

This clonotype came up many times. The V and J genes are TRBV4-2 and TRBJ2-3; 10 bases line up with TRBD2. V shed 1 base and J 6 bases; nucleotides not matched to a gene: 10. Per germline, CDR1 LGHNA and CDR2 YNFKEQ. The length of the CDR3 is 17 residues. CDR3 residues: CASSQGSGGALGDTQYF. CDR3 bases: TGTGCCAGCAGCCAAGGAAGCGGGGGGGCCTTAGGGGATACGCAGTATTTT.

This clonotype has a handful of counts. At one boundary the junction diverges from the germline segment, which might be a read error. The rearrangement links TRBV11-2 to TRBJ2-6, with TRBD1 matching over 9 bases. The CDR3 consists of 20 residues. Germline V lookup: CDR1 SGHAT, CDR2 FQNNGV. The CDR3 nucleotides read TGTGCCAGCAGCTATATAAAAACCGGGACAGGGAGCTCTGGGGCCAACGTCCTGACTTTT. Its translation is CASSYIKTGTGSSGANVLTF.

This rearrangement joins TRBV7-2 to TRBJ1-5; 8 positions agree with TRBD1. Looked up from germline, CDR1 is SGHTA and CDR2 is FQGNSA. Trimming took 1 base from V and 4 from J; bases not matched to a gene: 3. This CDR3 is 15 amino acids long. CDR3 residues: CASSLVQGANQPQHF. The CDR3 nucleotides are TGTGCCAGCAGCTTAGTTCAGGGGGCAAATCAGCCCCAGCATTTT.

This clonotype came up once. The V and J genes are TRBV7-8 and TRBJ2-5; D remains unclear. Germline V CDR1 and CDR2: SGHVS, FQNEAQ. The CDR3 has 15 amino acids. V was trimmed by 1 base and J by 2 bases, leaving 11 bases between them. DNA for the CDR3: TGTGCCAGCAGCTTAGAGACGGCCAGTCAAGAGACCCAGTACTTC. This gives the protein CASSLETASQETQYF.

This clonotype was picked up many times. The chain links TRBV7-8 to TRBJ1-2; 7 positions agree with TRBD1. The CDR3 has 15 residues. Germline trimming cut 5 bases from V and 8 bases from J; bases unmatched to any gene: 14. Germline-derived CDR1 and CDR2 are SGHVS and FQNEAQ. The CDR3 loop reads CASSTGTEIYGGYTF. CDR3 bases: TGTGCCAGCAGCACCGGGACAGAGATCTATGGCGGCTACACCTTC.

This clonotype was seen a handful of times. The rearrangement links TRBV20-1 to TRBJ1-5; the D is unclear. Trimming removed 8 bases from V and 5 bases from J, with 4 bases in between. CDR3 size: 9 residues. CDR1 is DFQATT, CDR2 SNEGSKA, per germline (reference sequence). The CDR3 here is CSLHQPQHF. CDR3 DNA sequence: TGCAGTCTTCATCAGCCCCAGCATTTT.

The chain uses TRBV5-4 and TRBJ2-5; D may be TRBD1 (7 bases). This CDR3 is built from 16 residues. Germline CDR1 reads SGHNT; CDR2 reads YYREEE (reference sequence). V lost 0 bases to trimming and J lost 5 bases, with 17 bases between them. CDR3 nucleotide sequence: TGTGCCAGCAGCTTGGGTGGCAGGGGGGTCTACGAGACCCAGTACTTC. It codes for CASSLGGRGVYETQYF.

In its sample, this clonotype was seen a few times. This chain links TRBV7-9 with TRBJ2-2, with 7 bases matching TRBD1. Germline assignment: CDR1 SEHNR and CDR2 FQNEAQ (reference sequence). This CDR3 region has 16 residues. J gave up 3 bases and V 4 bases, and 8 bases lay outside the gene matches. The CDR3, as DNA: TGTGCCAGCAGCTCCCCTTACCAGGGGGACACCGGGGAGCTGTTTTTT. Protein product: CASSSPYQGDTGELFF.

This clonotype was seen a handful of times. This chain uses TRBV7-9 with TRBJ1-2, with TRBD1 identical over 9 bases. CDR3 length equals 14 residues. Germline CDR1 and CDR2: SEHNR and FQNEAQ (reference sequence). V was clipped by 5 bases and J by 4 bases; unmatched bases: 5. In DNA, the CDR3 is TGTGCCAGCAGCGCAGACAGGGGGATCTATGGCTACACCTTC. Protein: CASSADRGIYGYTF.

This clonotype was picked up a small number of times. The chain couples TRBV2 to TRBJ2-2; no clear D. V shed 2 bases and J shed 3 bases, with 7 bases lying between them. Per the germline V gene, CDR1 is SNHLY and CDR2 is FYNNEI. The CDR3 totals 14 residues. The CDR3 loop is CASSEYPDTGELFF. The CDR3 nucleotides are TGTGCCAGCAGTGAATATCCAGACACCGGGGAGCTGTTTTTT.

This clonotype occurred a few times. The chain links TRBV29-1 to TRBJ1-1; no clear D. The germline V and J ends were trimmed by 0 bases and 5 bases, with 13 bases remaining between them. The CDR3 runs to 14 residues. Looked up from germline, CDR1 is SQVTM and CDR2 is ANQGSEA. As DNA, the CDR3 is TGCAGCGTTGAAGATACCACCTCCTGGACTGAAGCTTTCTTT. Its translation: CSVEDTTSWTEAFF.

V usage is TRBV7-9 and J usage is TRBJ1-2; no definite D call. The CDR3 length is 12 residues. Germline-derived CDR1 and CDR2 are SEHNR and FQNEAQ (reference sequence). Trimming left V 3 bases short and J 3 bases short, with 5 bases between. Here the CDR3 reads CASSFLDYGYTF. The CDR3 DNA reads TGTGCCAGCAGCTTCTTGGACTATGGCTACACCTTC. Combining the CDR3 with reference TRBV7-9 and TRBJ1-2 gives the whole variable domain DTGVSQNPRHKITKRGQNVTFRCDPISEHNRLYWYRQTLGQGPEFLTYFQNEAQLEKSRLLSDRFSAERPKGSFSTLEIQRTEQGDSAMYLCASSFLDYGYTFGSGTRLTVV.

The chain is built from TRBV4-3 and TRBJ2-6; D perhaps matches TRBD2 (5 bases). The V gene's germline CDR1 is LGHNA and CDR2 YSLEER. The CDR3 length is 16 residues. V lost 0 bases and J lost 2, with 8 bases in between. The chain's CDR3 is CASSQDPGTGANVLTF. Here the CDR3 DNA reads TGCGCCAGCAGCCAAGATCCCGGGACTGGGGCCAACGTCCTGACTTTC.

This sequence joins TRBV5-1 and TRBJ1-3; D uncertain. V lost 2 bases, J lost 4 bases, and 22 bases lay in between. The CDR3 runs 18 residues. Germline V CDR1 and CDR2: SGHRS, YFSETQ. The CDR3 DNA follows: TGCGCCAGCAGCTTTAAGGCTCACCAACCAGGTCCCGGAAACACCATATATTTT. Translation gives CASSFKAHQPGPGNTIYF.

V is TRBV5-1 and J is TRBJ2-1; 9 nucleotides match TRBD2. The CDR3 is 15 residues long. J gave up 10 bases and V 2 bases, and 10 bases lay outside the gene matches. Per germline, CDR1 SGHRS and CDR2 YFSETQ. This CDR3 reads CASSLNPGLASEQFF. Here the CDR3 DNA reads TGCGCCAGCAGCTTAAATCCGGGACTAGCAAGCGAGCAGTTCTTC.

This clonotype has more than one count but fewer than ten. The chain carries TRBV14 and TRBJ2-7; D remains unclear. The CDR3 totals 13 residues. Trimming took off 1 base at V and 4 bases at J, with 8 bases between the two ends. The germline V gene encodes CDR1 SGHDN and CDR2 FVKESK. The DNA of the CDR3 is TGTGCCAGCAGCCAAGGCGCAACATACGAGCAGTACTTC. Protein product: CASSQGATYEQYF. The full variable domain, in which reference TRBV14 and TRBJ2-7 provide the parts outside the CDR3, is EAGVTQFPSHSVIEKGQTVTLRCDPISGHDNLYWYRRVMGKEIKFLLHFVKESKQDESGMPNNRFLAERTGGTYSTLKVQPAELEDSGVYFCASSQGATYEQYFGPGTRLTVT.